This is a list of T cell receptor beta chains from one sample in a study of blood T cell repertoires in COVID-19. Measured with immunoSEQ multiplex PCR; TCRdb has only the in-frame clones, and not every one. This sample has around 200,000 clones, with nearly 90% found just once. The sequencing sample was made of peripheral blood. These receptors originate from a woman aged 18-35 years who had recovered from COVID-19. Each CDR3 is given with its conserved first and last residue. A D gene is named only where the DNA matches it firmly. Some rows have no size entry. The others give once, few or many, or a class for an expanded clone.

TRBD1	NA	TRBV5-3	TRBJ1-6	CARSKDRGLTYNSPLHF	TGTGCCAGAAGCAAAGACAGGGGGCTTACCTATAATTCACCCCTCCACTTT
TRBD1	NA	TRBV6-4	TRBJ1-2	CASSADRGRIYGYTF	TGTGCCAGCAGTGCGGACAGGGGGCGGATCTATGGCTACACCTTC
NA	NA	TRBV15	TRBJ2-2	CATSSLRDYTGELFF	TGTGCCACCAGCTCCTTGAGGGATTACACCGGGGAGCTGTTTTTT
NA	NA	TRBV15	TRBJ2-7	CATSGRPPLGEQYF	TGTGCCACCAGCGGAAGGCCCCCTCTAGGCGAGCAGTACTTC
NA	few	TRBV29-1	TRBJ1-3	CSVEDFQGNTIYF	TGCAGCGTTGAAGATTTTCAGGGAAACACCATATATTTT
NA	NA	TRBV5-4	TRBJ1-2	CASRMGGKVGYTF	TGTGCCAGCAGAATGGGGGGGAAGGTTGGCTACACCTTC
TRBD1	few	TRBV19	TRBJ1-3	CASSIASTGVSGNTIYF	TGTGCCAGTAGTATAGCCTCGACAGGGGTCTCTGGAAACACCATATATTTT
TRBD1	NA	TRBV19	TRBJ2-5	CASSINRGQETQYF	TGTGCCAGTAGTATAAACAGGGGACAAGAGACCCAGTACTTC
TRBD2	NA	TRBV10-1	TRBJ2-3	CASSVGLADTDTQYF	TGCGCCAGCAGTGTAGGGCTAGCGGACACAGATACGCAGTATTTT
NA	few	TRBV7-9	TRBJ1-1	CASSPRVEAFF	TGTGCCAGCAGCCCCCGGGTCGAAGCTTTCTTT
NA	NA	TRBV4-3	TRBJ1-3	CASSQVWGGGNTIYF	TGCGCCAGCAGCCAAGTCTGGGGAGGCGGAAACACCATATATTTT
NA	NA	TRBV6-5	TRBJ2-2	CASRILAGGELFF	TGTGCCAGCAGAATACTGGCGGGCGGGGAGCTGTTTTTT
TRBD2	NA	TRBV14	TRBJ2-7	CASSQRLGAGGTDEQYF	TGTGCCAGCAGCCAAAGGCTCGGAGCGGGAGGAACCGACGAGCAGTACTTC
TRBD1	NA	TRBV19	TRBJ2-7	CASSLRGSDEQYF	TGTGCCAGTAGTCTCAGGGGGAGCGACGAGCAGTACTTC
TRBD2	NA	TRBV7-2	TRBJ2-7	CASSLGWSGNSYEQYF	TGTGCCAGCAGCTTGGGATGGAGCGGGAACTCCTACGAGCAGTACTTC
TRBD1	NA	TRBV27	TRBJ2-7	CASSFGQGYEQYF	TGTGCCAGCAGTTTCGGACAGGGCTACGAGCAGTACTTC
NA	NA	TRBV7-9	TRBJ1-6	CASSLGRVKNSPLHF	TGTGCCAGCAGCTTAGGCAGGGTGAAGAATTCACCCCTCCACTTT
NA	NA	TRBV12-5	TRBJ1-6	CASGLVRDINSPLHF	TGTGCTAGTGGTTTGGTACGGGACATTAATTCACCCCTCCACTTT
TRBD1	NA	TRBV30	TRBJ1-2	CAWRGDRSTSNYGYTF	TGTGCCTGGAGGGGGGACAGGAGCACTTCTAACTATGGCTACACCTTC
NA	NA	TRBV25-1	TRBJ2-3	CASSEQLAGLDTQYF	TGTGCCAGCAGTGAACAATTGGCCGGGTTGGATACGCAGTATTTT
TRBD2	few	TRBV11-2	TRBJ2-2	CASSLAAGGATGELFF	TGTGCCAGCAGCTTAGCGGCGGGAGGAGCGACCGGGGAGCTGTTTTTT
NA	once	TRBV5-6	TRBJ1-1	CASSLGVGTEAFF	TGTGCCAGCAGCTTAGGGGTGGGCACTGAAGCTTTCTTT
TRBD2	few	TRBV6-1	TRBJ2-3	CASSELAGDKDTQYF	TGTGCCAGCAGTGAACTAGCGGGAGATAAAGATACGCAGTATTTT
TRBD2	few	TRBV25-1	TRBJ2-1	CASSGLARRWFF	TGTGCCAGCAGTGGACTAGCTCGTCGTTGGTTCTTC